These T cell receptor beta chains were read from a single sample in a study of cytomegalovirus exposure and HLA in healthy donors. Measured with immunoSEQ multiplex PCR; TCRdb has only the in-frame clones, and not every one. Among about 240,000 clones listed, over 80% were seen once. Sequenced: PBMCs. These receptors all come from a woman aged 40 to 50 in good health and CMV-seropositive. CDR3s include the opening cysteine and the closing phenylalanine or tryptophan. A D gene is named only where the DNA matches it firmly. Where a row states a size, it is once, few, many or the class of an expanded clone; other rows omit it.

clone size | J gene | D gene | V gene | CDR3 protein | CDR3 DNA
- | TRBJ2-7 | TRBD2 | TRBV10-2 | CASTPGLAYEQYF | TGCGCCAGCACCCCCGGACTAGCATACGAGCAGTACTTC
- | TRBJ1-1 | - | TRBV6-6 | CASSPPRAAPEAFF | TGTGCCAGCAGCCCCCCCAGGGCAGCGCCTGAAGCTTTCTTT
few | TRBJ2-5 | - | TRBV7-6 | CASSWPITSWSGLLKTQYF | TGTGCCAGCAGCTGGCCCATTACATCTTGGAGTGGACTCTTGAAGACCCAGTACTTC
- | TRBJ2-5 | TRBD2 | TRBV9 | CASSVGGAQETQYF | TGTGCCAGCAGCGTCGGGGGGGCCCAAGAGACCCAGTACTTC
- | TRBJ2-5 | - | TRBV7-9 | CASSSGTRGTQYF | TGTGCCAGCAGTTCAGGGACACGGGGGACCCAGTACTTC
- | TRBJ1-5 | TRBD1 | TRBV27 | CASRQGQPQHF | TGTGCCAGCCGACAGGGACAGCCCCAGCATTTT
- | TRBJ1-1 | - | TRBV7-2 | CASSLGGHTEAFF | TGTGCCAGCAGCTTAGGGGGGCACACTGAAGCTTTCTTT
- | TRBJ2-3 | - | TRBV12-5 | CASGLTGTGFTDTQYF | TGTGCTAGTGGTTTGACAGGGACGGGCTTCACAGATACGCAGTATTTT
- | TRBJ2-7 | TRBD1 | TRBV4-2 | CASSPRTGLVEQYF | TGTGCCAGCAGCCCCCGGACAGGGTTAGTCGAGCAGTACTTC
- | TRBJ2-5 | - | TRBV10-3 | CAISEAGTETQYF | TGTGCCATCAGTGAGGCAGGCACGGAGACCCAGTACTTC
- | TRBJ2-1 | TRBD1 | TRBV13 | CASSKDRGSYNEQFF | TGTGCCAGCAGCAAAGACAGGGGCTCCTACAATGAGCAGTTCTTC
- | TRBJ2-5 | - | TRBV5-1 | CASRRSGKETQYF | TGCGCCAGCAGGCGAAGCGGAAAAGAGACCCAGTACTTC
- | TRBJ2-1 | TRBD2 | TRBV5-4 | CASSLSSGRPNEQFF | TGTGCCAGCAGCTTGTCTAGCGGGAGACCGAATGAGCAGTTCTTC
- | TRBJ1-3 | - | TRBV5-4 | CASTRSRGSSGNTIYF | TGTGCCAGCACCCGAAGTAGGGGGTCCTCTGGAAACACCATATATTTT
- | TRBJ2-3 | - | TRBV7-3 | CASSLGGALDTQYF | TGTGCCAGCAGCTTGGGTGGGGCTCTAGATACGCAGTATTTT
once | TRBJ2-5 | TRBD1 | TRBV27 | CASSLQSRGHVQETQYF | TGTGCCAGCAGTTTACAGTCCAGGGGGCATGTCCAAGAGACCCAGTACTTC
- | TRBJ2-1 | - | TRBV11-2 | CASSLGGTVKGHEQFF | TGTGCCAGCAGCTTAGGGGGGACTGTAAAGGGACATGAGCAGTTCTTC
- | TRBJ1-2 | - | TRBV11-2 | CASSPQPGLGYTF | TGTGCCAGCAGCCCACAGCCAGGTCTGGGCTACACCTTC
- | TRBJ2-1 | TRBD1 | TRBV7-9 | CASSWDRGVPFF | TGTGCCAGCAGCTGGGACAGGGGAGTCCCGTTCTTC
- | TRBJ2-3 | - | TRBV10-3 | CAIRPTLYGTDTQYF | TGTGCCATCAGACCGACATTGTACGGCACAGATACGCAGTATTTT
- | TRBJ2-3 | TRBD1 | TRBV18 | CASSPGQSTDTQYF | TGTGCCAGCTCACCGGGACAGTCCACAGATACGCAGTATTTT
- | TRBJ2-7 | - | TRBV5-8 | CASSLMSEYEQYF | TGTGCCAGCAGCTTGATGTCAGAATACGAGCAGTACTTC
- | TRBJ2-6 | - | TRBV27 | CASSLKALVLAGAYSGANVLTF | TGTGCCAGCAGTTTAAAAGCCCTCGTTCTGGCAGGGGCGTACTCTGGGGCCAACGTCCTGACTTTC
- | TRBJ2-3 | TRBD2 | TRBV4-3 | CASSHGLAGHTDTQYF | TGCGCCAGCAGCCACGGACTAGCGGGACACACAGATACGCAGTATTTT
- | TRBJ1-3 | TRBD1 | TRBV7-2 | CASSLDRGENTIYF | TGTGCCAGCAGCCTGGACAGGGGGGAAAACACCATATATTTT
- | TRBJ2-5 | TRBD2 | TRBV27 | CASSGLAGRYQETQYF | TGTGCCAGCAGTGGGCTAGCGGGGCGGTACCAAGAGACCCAGTACTTC
- | TRBJ2-2 | TRBD2 | TRBV9 | CASSVGGANTGELFF | TGTGCCAGCAGCGTGGGGGGGGCGAACACCGGGGAGCTGTTTTTT
- | TRBJ2-5 | TRBD2 | TRBV7-6 | CASSLNPSGGPEMETQYF | TGTGCCAGCAGCCTAAACCCCAGCGGGGGGCCAGAAATGGAGACCCAGTACTTC
- | TRBJ2-1 | - | TRBV20-1 | CSATAYNEQFF | TGCAGTGCAACTGCATACAATGAGCAGTTCTTC
- | TRBJ1-2 | TRBD1 | TRBV5-6 | CASSLDRGNYGYTF | TGTGCCAGCAGCTTGGACAGGGGGAACTATGGCTACACCTTC
- | TRBJ2-1 | TRBD1 | TRBV18 | CASSPNRGRNEQFF | TGTGCCAGCTCTCCTAACAGGGGGCGCAATGAGCAGTTCTTC
- | TRBJ2-1 | TRBD2 | TRBV5-1 | CASSLNVAGGLYNEQFF | TGCGCCAGCAGCTTGAACGTAGCGGGAGGGCTTTACAATGAGCAGTTCTTC
- | TRBJ2-3 | - | TRBV5-1 | CASSLDGSSTDTQYF | TGCGCCAGCAGCTTGGACGGGTCCAGCACAGATACGCAGTATTTT
- | TRBJ1-1 | TRBD1 | TRBV10-3 | CAISFTGGEAFF | TGTGCCATCAGTTTTACAGGGGGCGAAGCTTTCTTT
few | TRBJ1-1 | - | TRBV9 | CASSEQGNTEAFF | TGTGCCAGCAGCGAACAGGGGAACACTGAAGCTTTCTTT
- | TRBJ2-5 | TRBD2 | TRBV5-1 | CASSGKGLALEVTQYF | TGCGCCAGCAGCGGGAAAGGACTAGCTTTAGAAGTGACCCAGTACTTC
- | TRBJ1-5 | TRBD1 | TRBV7-9 | CSSSLGTGRSDQPQHF | TGTTCCAGCAGCTTGGGGACAGGTCGATCTGATCAGCCCCAGCATTTT
- | TRBJ1-5 | - | TRBV30 | CAWSAGYNQPQHF | TGTGCCTGGAGTGCGGGGTACAATCAGCCCCAGCATTTT
- | TRBJ1-5 | - | TRBV30 | CAWSGGRGGNQPQHF | TGTGCCTGGAGTGGTGGAAGGGGCGGCAATCAGCCCCAGCATTTT
- | TRBJ1-2 | TRBD1 | TRBV9 | CASSVDHRGGYGYTF | TGTGCCAGCAGCGTAGACCACAGGGGAGGCTATGGCTACACCTTC
- | TRBJ2-3 | - | TRBV30 | CAWSTDSYTQYF | TGTGCCTGGAGTACTGACTCCTATACGCAGTATTTT